This passage covers 24 T cell receptor beta chains from one sample sequenced in a study of early T cells in non-severe SARS-CoV-2 infection. Via MiXCR, TCRdb re-called the 5' RACE reads, giving one row per CDR3 protein. The sample holds 25,000 to 35,000 distinct CDR3 sequences, approximately 6.9% seen once. Sequenced material: whole blood. All receptors come from an adult who was a healthcare worker with PCR-confirmed SARS-CoV-2 infection or an uninfected control (not recorded which).

This clonotype was counted ten times or more. The rearrangement uses TRBV3-1 and TRBJ2-3, with 13 bases identical to TRBD2. Losses at the gene ends were 7 bases for V and 1 base for J; bases not matched to a gene: 8. This CDR3 is built from 17 residues. CDR1 is LGHDT, CDR2 YNNKEL, per germline (reference sequence). CDR3 in amino acids: CASTPTGLAGGTDTQYF. The CDR3 DNA reads TGTGCCAGCACCCCAACAGGACTAGCGGGGGGCACAGATACGCAGTATTTT.

This clonotype was seen ten or more times. The J gene is TRBJ2-7, the V gene TRBV20-1, with D maybe TRBD1 (6 bases). In germline, CDR1 is DFQATT, CDR2 SNEGSKA (reference sequence). This CDR3 is built from 13 residues. The V end lost 6 bases, the J end lost 8 bases, and 20 bases lay between the germline ends. CDR3 in amino acids: CSADPGHLQKQYF. In nucleotides, the CDR3 is TGCAGTGCGGATCCGGGACATCTGCAGAAGCAGTACTTC.

The chain carries TRBV20-1 and TRBJ2-1; the D gene could be TRBD1 or TRBD2 (5 bases each). The V end lost 6 bases, the J end lost 2 bases, and 11 bases lay between the germline ends. Per germline, CDR1 DFQATT and CDR2 SNEGSKA (reference sequence). The CDR3 covers 13 residues. CDR3 DNA sequence: TGCAGTGCCCCCGGGACGACCTACAATGAGCAGTTCTTC. Residues: CSAPGTTYNEQFF.

For this clonotype: A single base separates this from a much larger clone, so it may be a read error. This sequence joins TRBV20-1 and TRBJ1-1, with a tentative D call TRBD1 (6 bases). The CDR3 covers 12 residues. Germline CDR1 is DFQATT and CDR2 is SNEGSKA (reference sequence). CDR3 amino acids: CSAPDRGGEAIF. The CDR3, as DNA: TGCAGTGCTCCCGATAGGGGGGGGGAAGCTATCTTT.

In this sample, this clonotype turned up many times. The chain is built from TRBV12-3 or TRBV12-4 and TRBJ2-1; D not resolved. The CDR3 totals 16 residues. V was cut by 1 base and J by 0 bases, with 10 bases left in between. The CDR3 loop reads CASSLGDLSSYNEQFF. CDR3 bases: TGTGCCAGCAGTTTAGGTGACCTCAGCTCCTACAATGAGCAGTTCTTC.

This clonotype appeared many times. The CDR3 DNA follows: TGTGCCAGTACCAAGGGACTAGCGGGAGCGTGGAATGAGCAGTTCTTC. This sequence encodes CASTKGLAGAWNEQFF. J is TRBJ2-1 and V is TRBV19; 14 nucleotides line up with TRBD2. The CDR3 length is 16 residues. Trimming took 7 bases from V and 7 from J; bases not matched to a gene: 9. The germline V gene encodes CDR1 LNHDA and CDR2 SQIVND (reference sequence).

In this sample, this clonotype turned up many times. The chain recombines TRBV27 with TRBJ2-5, with 7 bases aligning to TRBD1. The junction had 4 bases not matched to a gene; V was cut back by 4 bases and J by 5 bases. CDR3 length: 13 amino acids. Germline V gene data show CDR1 as MNHEY and CDR2 as SMNVEV (reference sequence). CDR3 in amino acids: CASSSTGSETQYF. In nucleotides, the CDR3 is TGTGCCAGCAGTTCGACAGGGTCGGAGACCCAGTACTTC.

This clonotype occurred many times. The rearrangement uses TRBV7-3 and TRBJ2-2; D unresolved. V was cut by 1 base and J by 4 bases, with 7 bases left in between. The CDR3 is 14 amino acids. Per the germline V gene, CDR1 is SGHTA and CDR2 is FQGTGA. The DNA of the CDR3 is TGTGCCAGCAGCTTAATTTGGGCCACCGGGGAGCTGTTTTTT. This gives the protein CASSLIWATGELFF. Filled out from reference TRBV7-3 and TRBJ2-2, the complete variable domain reads GAGVSQTPSNKVTEKGKYVELRCDPISGHTALYWYRQSLGQGPEFLIYFQGTGAADDSGLPNDRFFAVRPEGSVSTLKIQRTERGDSAVYLCASSLIWATGELFFGEGSRLTVL.

V usage is TRBV5-8 and J usage is TRBJ2-6; D remains ambiguous. Germline V gives CDR1 SGHTS, CDR2 YDEGEE. V dropped 0 bases and J dropped 0 bases, with 13 bases sitting between them. This CDR3 is 18 amino acids long. As DNA, the CDR3 is TGTGCCAGCAGCTTGGCCTCGGACGGATTCTCTGGGGCCAACGTCCTGACTTTC. This codes for CASSLASDGFSGANVLTF.

This clonotype was recorded many times. The chain is built from TRBV20-1 and TRBJ2-1; 8 bases line up with TRBD2. Germline CDR1 and CDR2: DFQATT and SNEGSKA (reference sequence). The CDR3 has 15 residues. V trimming: 6 bases; J trimming: 8 bases; junction bases outside the gene matches: 15. For the CDR3, the DNA is TGCAGTGCCCAGAACTGGGAACGGGAGGGCGATGAGCAGTTCTTC. Translation gives CSAQNWEREGDEQFF.

This clonotype was seen many times. The chain is built from TRBV27 and TRBJ2-1; 10 bases line up with TRBD1. Looked up from germline, CDR1 is MNHEY and CDR2 is SMNVEV (reference sequence). V gave up 5 bases and J gave up 3 bases; unmatched junction bases: 4. The CDR3 totals 15 residues. The CDR3 DNA sequence: TGTGCCAGCAGTCTGACAGGGGGCAACTACAATGAGCAGTTCTTC. Translating it yields CASSLTGGNYNEQFF.

This clonotype was found many times. The V gene is TRBV29-1, the J gene TRBJ2-1; TRBD1 is a possible D gene (6 bases). Germline loops: CDR1 SQVTM, CDR2 ANQGSEA. V dropped 7 bases and J dropped 4 bases, with 14 bases sitting between them. The CDR3 consists of 13 residues. The DNA of the CDR3 is TGCAGCGCCCAGGGGCCCGGTTACAATGAGCAGTTCTTC. Amino acids: CSAQGPGYNEQFF.

There are a few counts of this clonotype. This chain joins TRBV27 and TRBJ2-1, with D perhaps being TRBD1 or TRBD2 (5 bases each). The germline V gene encodes CDR1 MNHEY and CDR2 SMNVEV (reference sequence). With 0 bases removed from V and 4 bases from J, the gap between germline ends came to 13 bases. This CDR3 is built from 16 residues. CDR3 sequence reads: CASSLSRGDGYNEQFF. The CDR3 DNA is TGTGCCAGCAGTTTATCGAGAGGGGATGGATACAATGAGCAGTTCTTC.

The table lists this clonotype with many counts. This rearrangement joins TRBV14 to TRBJ1-1; a weak D match, TRBD1 (6 bases). The CDR3 is 17 residues long. The germline V gene has CDR1 SGHDN and CDR2 FVKESK. Between the trimmed V and J ends, which lost 1 base and 0 bases, there was a span of 15 bases. The CDR3 reads CASSQVLSGTLNTEAFF. CDR3 in DNA: TGTGCCAGCAGCCAAGTACTGTCCGGGACATTGAACACTGAAGCTTTCTTT.

This clonotype was seen only a few times. The chain carries TRBV9 and TRBJ1-1, with TRBD1 matching 8 bases. Germline assignment: CDR1 SGDLS and CDR2 YYNGEE. The CDR3 contains 14 residues. The J segment lost 5 bases and the V segment lost 2 bases, leaving 5 bases of the junction unmatched. DNA for the CDR3: TGTGCCAGCAGCGTGGCACAGGGGGGGACTGAAGCTTTCTTT. This translates into CASSVAQGGTEAFF.

V gene TRBV3-1 combines with J gene TRBJ2-7; TRBD1 might be the D (5 bases). With 0 bases removed from V and 1 base from J, the gap between germline ends came to 10 bases. Germline V gene lookup returns CDR1 LGHDT and CDR2 YNNKEL (reference sequence). This CDR3 contains 15 residues. The CDR3 DNA is TGTGCCAGCAGCCAAGATCCAGCAGGGTCCTACGAGCAGTACTTC. As protein: CASSQDPAGSYEQYF.

This clonotype was detected a few times. The rearrangement joins TRBV5-5 to TRBJ2-7; D is undetermined. CDR1 and CDR2 (germline): SGHKS, YYEKEE (reference sequence). Trimming stripped 0 bases from V and 2 bases from J, with 15 bases between. CDR3 length: 16 residues. CDR3 in amino acids: CASSLARWNTAYEQYF. The CDR3, as DNA: TGTGCCAGCAGCTTGGCTCGTTGGAACACGGCCTACGAGCAGTACTTC.

This clonotype was counted ten times or more. The chain combines TRBV19 with TRBJ1-2; D not resolved. Trimming shortened V by 1 base and J by 0 bases, and 0 bases separated the two germline ends. From germline, CDR1 is LNHDA and CDR2 SQIVND (reference sequence). This CDR3 has 12 amino acids. The CDR3 loop is CASSIANYGYTF. The CDR3, as DNA: TGTGCCAGTAGTATAGCTAACTATGGCTACACCTTC.

The CDR3 region has the DNA TGTGCCAGTACAGGCGGAAGCAGGGGGGCGTCTGGGGCCAACGTCCTGACTTTC. This translates into CASTGGSRGASGANVLTF. The rearrangement joins TRBV19 to TRBJ2-6, with D possibly TRBD1 on 7 matching bases. Germline values: CDR1 LNHDA, CDR2 SQIVND (reference sequence). Trimming took off 7 bases at V and 1 base at J, with 20 bases between the two ends. CDR3 length: 18 amino acids.

In its sample, this clonotype was seen a few times. The V gene is TRBV12-3 or TRBV12-4, the J gene TRBJ2-1; D is undetermined. The CDR3 covers 15 residues. V lost 1 base, J lost 0 bases, and 7 bases lay in between. CDR3 DNA: TGTGCCAGCAGTTTAGAGGCCGCCTCCTACAATGAGCAGTTCTTC. Protein: CASSLEAASYNEQFF.

The table lists this clonotype with many counts. The chain combines TRBV28 with TRBJ2-5, with TRBD1 as a possible D gene (5 bases). The CDR3 has 14 amino acids. Germline CDR1 MDHEN, CDR2 SYDVKM. V lost 5 bases to trimming and J lost 2 bases, with 12 bases between them. CDR3 residues: CASSRSQAQETQYF. Written as DNA, the CDR3 is TGTGCCAGCAGTCGGTCACAGGCTCAAGAGACCCAGTACTTC.

This rearrangement joins TRBV19 to TRBJ2-1; D possibly uses TRBD1 or TRBD2 (6 bases each). The germline V gene encodes CDR1 LNHDA and CDR2 SQIVND (reference sequence). The germline V and J ends were trimmed by 7 bases and 9 bases, with 13 bases remaining between them. This CDR3 has 12 residues. The CDR3 region is CASIARGGEQFF. CDR3 nucleotides: TGTGCCAGTATAGCCAGGGGAGGTGAGCAGTTCTTC. The entire variable domain, with the rest obtained from reference TRBV19 and TRBJ2-1, is as follows: DGGITQSPKYLFRKEGQNVTLSCEQNLNHDAMYWYRQDPGQGLRLIYYSQIVNDFQKGDIAEGYSVSREKKESFPLTVTSAQKNPTAFYLCASIARGGEQFFGPGTRLTVL.

There are many counts of this clonotype. The chain couples TRBV29-1 to TRBJ1-2; no clear D. This CDR3 has 13 amino acids. In germline, CDR1 is SQVTM, CDR2 ANQGSEA. Trimming cost V 6 bases and J 5 bases, with 16 bases left between them. CDR3 in amino acids: CSVKPSVGYGYTF. The CDR3 coding sequence is TGCAGCGTAAAACCGTCGGTGGGGTATGGCTACACCTTC.

This clonotype came up many times. This chain connects TRBV6-5 to TRBJ2-6; 7 bases agree with TRBD1. The CDR3 extends over 15 amino acids. Germline-derived CDR1 and CDR2 are MNHEY and SVGAGI. Trimming at V came to 6 bases and at J to 0 bases, leaving 2 bases not matched to a gene. The CDR3 sequence: CASSPGGSGANVLTF. CDR3 coding DNA: TGTGCCAGCAGCCCAGGGGGCTCTGGGGCCAACGTCCTGACTTTC.